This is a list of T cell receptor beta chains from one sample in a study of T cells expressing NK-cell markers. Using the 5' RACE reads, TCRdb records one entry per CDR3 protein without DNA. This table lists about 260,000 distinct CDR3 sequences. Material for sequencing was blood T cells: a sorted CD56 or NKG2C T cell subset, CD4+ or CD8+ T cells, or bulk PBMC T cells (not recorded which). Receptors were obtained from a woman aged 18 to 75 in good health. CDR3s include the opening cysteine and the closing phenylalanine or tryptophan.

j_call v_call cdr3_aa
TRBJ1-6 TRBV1 CTSSDKRDRRSPLHF
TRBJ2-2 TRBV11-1 CASCSPRTGDTGELFF
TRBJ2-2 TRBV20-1 CSAGGTGMTGELFF
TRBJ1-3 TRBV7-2 CASSQTDRGGNTIYF
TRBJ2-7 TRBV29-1 CSVETGRYEQYF
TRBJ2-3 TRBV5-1 CASSPGVSGGLTDTQYF
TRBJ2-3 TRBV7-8 CASSSGGHWGTDTQYF
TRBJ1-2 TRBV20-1 CSASRGEGYTF
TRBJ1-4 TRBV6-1 CASSRRRGVNEKLFF
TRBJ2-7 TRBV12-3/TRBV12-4 CASSLRSGSVYEQYF
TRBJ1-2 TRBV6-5 CASSYWAGYGYTF
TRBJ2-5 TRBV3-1 CASSGDRAGETQYF
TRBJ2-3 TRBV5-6 CASSLSGSGTDTQYF
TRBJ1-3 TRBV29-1 CSVTRSSGNTIYF
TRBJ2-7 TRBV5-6 CASSFIPGDDRSYEQYF
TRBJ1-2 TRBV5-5 CASSLTTDYYGYTF
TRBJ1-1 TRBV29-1 CSAGRGNSEAFF
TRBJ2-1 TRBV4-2 CASSHAERGSYNEQFF
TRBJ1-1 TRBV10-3 CAISGRDRVTEAFF
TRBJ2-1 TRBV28 CASSLWYNEQFF
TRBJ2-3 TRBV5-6 CASSFIPREGRTQYF
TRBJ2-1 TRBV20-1 CSAPRDAAGEQFF
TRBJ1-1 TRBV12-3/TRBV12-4 CASSFRVRMNTEAFF
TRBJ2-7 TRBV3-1 CASSQRLAGDPYEQYF
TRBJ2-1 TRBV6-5 CASSYQLRNEQFF
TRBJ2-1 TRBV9 CASSAQGAAEQFF
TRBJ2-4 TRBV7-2 CASSLAGSSGGAGYLNIQYF
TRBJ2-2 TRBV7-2 CASSIRTEGGELFF
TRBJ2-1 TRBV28 CASSDRGSYNEQFF
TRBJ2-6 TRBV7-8 CASSLGAFRSGANVLTF
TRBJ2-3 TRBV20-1 CSARDRQGPTDTQYF
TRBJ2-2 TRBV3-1 CASSQATGELFF
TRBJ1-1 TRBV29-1 CSVAQGARTEAFF
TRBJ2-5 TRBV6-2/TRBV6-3 CASSLGQVYETQYF
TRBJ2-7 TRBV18 CASSPSTGKQYEQYF
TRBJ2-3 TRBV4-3 CASSQDWDRWQYF
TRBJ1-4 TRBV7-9 CASSFGGRNEKLFF
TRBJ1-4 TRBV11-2 CASASRGKLFF
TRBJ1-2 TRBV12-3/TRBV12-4 CASTLRESYGYTF
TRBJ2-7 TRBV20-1 CSARVTGSGYEQYF
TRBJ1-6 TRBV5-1 CASSLTGTGVMADSPLHF
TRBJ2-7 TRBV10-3 CAISGGSGKSYEQYF
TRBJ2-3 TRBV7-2 CASSSWFGRDTQYF
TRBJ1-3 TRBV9 CASSVDGLGNTIYF
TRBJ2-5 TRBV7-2 CASSPAGTGGSETQYF
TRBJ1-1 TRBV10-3 CAISETGNTEAFF
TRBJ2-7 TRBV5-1 CASSLAGSGIEQYF
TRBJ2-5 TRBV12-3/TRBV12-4 CASTTGGDSETQYF
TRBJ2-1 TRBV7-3 CASSLTSGLGGNEQFF
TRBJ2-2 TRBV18 CASSPGLLNTGELFF
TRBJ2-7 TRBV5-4 CASSLKITGGGYEQYF
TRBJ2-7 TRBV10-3 CAISVGYEQYF
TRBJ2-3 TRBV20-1 CSARDWGRPDTQYF